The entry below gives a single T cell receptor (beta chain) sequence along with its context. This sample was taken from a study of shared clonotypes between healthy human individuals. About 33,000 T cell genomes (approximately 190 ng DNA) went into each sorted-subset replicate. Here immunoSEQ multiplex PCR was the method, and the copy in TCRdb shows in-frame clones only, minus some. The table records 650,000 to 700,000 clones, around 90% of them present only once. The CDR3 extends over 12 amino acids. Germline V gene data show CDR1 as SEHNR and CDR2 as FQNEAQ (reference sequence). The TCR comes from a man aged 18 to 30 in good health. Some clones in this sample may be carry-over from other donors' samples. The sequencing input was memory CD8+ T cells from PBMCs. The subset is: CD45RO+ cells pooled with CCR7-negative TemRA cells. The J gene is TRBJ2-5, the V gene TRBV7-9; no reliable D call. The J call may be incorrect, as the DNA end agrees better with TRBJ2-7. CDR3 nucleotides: TGTGCCAGCAGCTTTTCAACCTACGAGCAGTACTTC. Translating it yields CASSFSTYEQYF.